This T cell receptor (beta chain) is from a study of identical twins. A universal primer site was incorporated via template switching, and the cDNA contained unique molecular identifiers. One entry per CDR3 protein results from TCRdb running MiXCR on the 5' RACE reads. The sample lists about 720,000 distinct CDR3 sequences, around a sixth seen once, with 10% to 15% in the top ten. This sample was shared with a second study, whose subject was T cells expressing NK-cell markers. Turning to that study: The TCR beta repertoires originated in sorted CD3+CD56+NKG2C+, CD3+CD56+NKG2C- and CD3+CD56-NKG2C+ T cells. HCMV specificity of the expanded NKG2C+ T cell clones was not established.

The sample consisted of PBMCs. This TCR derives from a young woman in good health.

CDR3 sequence reads: CASSFTGRDGYTF. The CDR3 DNA follows: TGTGCCAGCAGCTTCACGGGACGCGATGGCTACACCTTC. The chain is built from TRBV11-2 and TRBJ1-2; D might be TRBD1 (5 bases). The V end was cut by 3 bases, the J end by 6 bases, with 11 bases between. CDR3 length: 13 residues. Germline V gene sequence: CDR1 SGHAT, CDR2 FQNNGV.